The clone carrying this T cell receptor (beta chain) is a singleton in its sample. Using immunoSEQ multiplex PCR, the repertoire was profiled, and TCRdb retains in-frame clones only, with some absent. This table has about 64,000 clones, about 96% appearing once. This specimen belongs to a study of T cell changes during pregnancy in multiple sclerosis. The CDR3 runs 12 residues. Germline V gene sequence: CDR1 MDHEN, CDR2 SYDVKM. Trimming removed 3 bases at V and 3 bases at J, with 5 bases between. The TCR was taken from a female donor with multiple sclerosis, enrolled in a pregnancy study. Sequencing was performed on CD8+ T cells from peripheral blood mononuclear cells, taken after pregnancy. The V call is TRBV28, the J call TRBJ1-1; no definite D call. In DNA form, the CDR3 reads TGTGCCAGCAGTTTTGGCTACACTGAAGCTTTCTTT. Its protein product is CASSFGYTEAFF.